This is a list of T cell receptor beta chains from one sample in a study of T cells in Graves' hyperthyroidism and ophthalmopathy. TCRdb called the multiplex PCR reads again in MiXCR, with one record for every CDR3 protein. The data show about 250,000 distinct CDR3 sequences, almost 25% seen once. The sample taken for sequencing was blood. The receptors derive from a woman in her forties with Graves' ophthalmopathy. The CDR3 runs from the conserved cysteine through the conserved F or W. D genes are given only for firm matches. Clone size, where shown, is once, few, many, or a class for clones that have expanded.

V gene	J gene	D gene	clone size	CDR3 protein	CDR3 DNA
TRBV4-1	TRBJ2-7	.	many	CASSQETFAYEQYF	TGCGCCAGCAGCCAAGAAACTTTCGCCTACGAGCAGTACTTC
TRBV19	TRBJ1-2	TRBD1	.	CASSIPRTGIDGYTF	TGTGCCAGTAGTATACCCCGGACAGGGATTGATGGCTACACCTTT
TRBV4-2	TRBJ1-1	.	many	CASSQANQGHHTEAFF	TGTGCCAGCAGCCAAGCCAACCAGGGACACCACACTGAAGCTTTCTTT
TRBV12-3/TRBV12-4	TRBJ2-2	.	many	CASSLSDSNTGELFF	TGTGCCAGCAGTTTATCGGACTCGAACACCGGGGAGCTGTTTTTT
TRBV27	TRBJ1-5	.	many	CASSFGLGQPQHF	TGTGCCAGCAGTTTTGGCTTGGGTCAGCCCCAGCATTTT
TRBV20-1	TRBJ2-7	.	many	CSARQGSYEQYF	TGCAGTGCTAGACAGGGGAGCTACGAGCAGTACTTC
TRBV7-8	TRBJ2-2	TRBD2	many	CASSSGLAGETGELFF	TGTGCCAGCAGCTCGGGACTAGCGGGAGAGACCGGGGAGCTGTTTTTT
TRBV5-1	TRBJ2-7	TRBD2	many	CASSLSSGYEQYF	TGCGCCAGCAGCTTGTCTAGCGGCTACGAGCAGTACTTC
TRBV5-1	TRBJ2-4	.	many	CASSLAGARENIQYF	TGCGCCAGCAGCTTGGCGGGAGCTCGGGAAAACATTCAGTACTTC
TRBV27	TRBJ2-7	.	many	CASSNGDGTYEQYF	TGTGCCAGCAGCAATGGGGACGGAACCTACGAGCAGTACTTC
TRBV12-3/TRBV12-4	TRBJ2-4	.	many	CASSSFVAWRGAKNIQYF	TGTGCCAGCAGTTCTTTTGTGGCGTGGCGGGGAGCCAAAAACATTCAGTACTTC
TRBV9	TRBJ2-7	.	.	CASSAQGIGYEQYF	TGTGCCAGCAGCGCCCAGGGTATTGGCTACGAGCAGTACTTC
TRBV24-1	TRBJ2-6	TRBD1	many	CATSDPNTGAGANVLTF	TGTGCCACCAGTGACCCCAACACAGGGGCAGGGGCCAACGTCCTGACTTTC
TRBV18	TRBJ2-7	TRBD1	many	CASSPRGQSSYEQYF	TGTGCCAGCTCACCAAGGGGACAGAGCTCCTACGAGCAGTACTTC
TRBV6-5	TRBJ1-2	.	.	CASSSDARNGYNF	TGTGCCAGCAGTTCCGACGCACGAAATGGCTACAACTTC
TRBV19	TRBJ1-1	TRBD1	many	CASSIGGGYYTEAFF	TGTGCCAGTAGTATAGGAGGGGGCTACTACACTGAAGCTTTCTTT
TRBV19	TRBJ2-3	.	many	CASSIGLDGLMPDTQYF	TGTGCCAGTAGTATCGGGCTGGACGGACTTATGCCGGATACGCAGTATTTT
TRBV3-1	TRBJ2-7	.	many	CASSPRWGDEQYF	TGTGCCAGCAGCCCACGTTGGGGCGACGAGCAGTACTTC
TRBV2	TRBJ2-5	.	many	CASSPGTPETQYF	TGTGCCAGCAGTCCCGGGACCCCAGAGACCCAGTACTTC
TRBV12-5	TRBJ1-2	.	.	CASGLVLGSPTKDNYGYTF	TGTGCTAGTGGTTTGGTACTTGGGTCCCCAACGAAGGATAACTATGGCTACACCTTC
TRBV2	TRBJ2-7	.	many	CASSRQGLVYEQYF	TGTGCCAGCAGTCGCCAGGGTTTGGTCTACGAGCAGTACTTC
TRBV11-3	TRBJ1-6	.	few	CASSLEGSNSPLHF	TGTGCCAGCAGCTTAGAGGGCAGCAATTCACCCCTCCACTTT
TRBV6-1	TRBJ2-7	TRBD2	once	CASSELAGHPYEQYF	TGTGCCAGCAGCGAACTAGCGGGGCACCCCTACGAGCAGTACTTC
TRBV24-1	TRBJ1-2	.	many	CATNRDGSNYGYTF	TGTGCCACCAACCGGGACGGATCGAACTATGGCTACACCTTC
TRBV7-9	TRBJ1-2	.	.	CASSLAAAYGYTF	TGTGCCAGCAGCTTAGCGGCAGCGTATGGCTACACCTTC
TRBV5-4	TRBJ1-2	.	many	CASSHDSLTYGYTF	TGTGCCAGCAGCCACGACAGCCTCACATATGGCTACACCTTC
TRBV30	TRBJ2-2	.	many	CAWSAGIGELFF	TGTGCCTGGAGTGCAGGGATCGGGGAGCTGTTTTTT
TRBV19	TRBJ2-2	.	many	CASDRGGNTGELFF	TGTGCCAGTGACCGGGGTGGAAACACCGGGGAGCTGTTTTTT
TRBV5-8	TRBJ1-1	.	many	CASSIFGGTEAFF	TGTGCCAGCAGCATATTTGGGGGCACTGAAGCTTTCTTT
TRBV19	TRBJ1-2	.	few	CASSIRTGTLDGYTF	TGTGCCAGTAGTATTCGGACCGGGACATTGGATGGCTACACCTTC
TRBV12-3/TRBV12-4	TRBJ2-7	.	.	CASMEGNAYEQYF	TGTGCCAGCATGGAGGGTAATGCCTACGAGCAGTACTTC
TRBV12-3/TRBV12-4	TRBJ1-5	.	once	CASSGTRWSNQPQHF	TGTGCCAGCAGCGGTACTCGGTGGAGCAATCAGCCCCAGCATTTT
TRBV2	TRBJ2-7	TRBD1	many	CASSSTGDVSLYEQYF	TGTGCCAGCAGCTCGACAGGGGACGTCTCCCTCTACGAGCAGTACTTC
TRBV28	TRBJ2-5	.	few	CASSPRTHQETQYF	TGTGCCAGCAGTCCTCGGACACACCAAGAGACCCAGTACTTC
TRBV6-2/TRBV6-3	TRBJ1-1	.	few	CASSYLSANTEAFF	TGTGCCAGCAGTTATCTCTCGGCGAACACTGAAGCTTTCTTT
TRBV20-1	TRBJ2-5	.	many	CSARHPVGAQETQYF	TGCAGTGCTAGGCACCCCGTGGGGGCCCAAGAGACCCAGTACTTC
TRBV12-3/TRBV12-4	TRBJ1-2	TRBD1	.	CASRTRDRGRYTF	TGTGCCAGCAGGACTCGGGACAGGGGCCGCTACACCTTC
TRBV10-3	TRBJ2-7	.	many	CAISDYLSYEQYF	TGTGCCATCAGTGACTACCTCTCCTACGAGCAGTACTTC
TRBV28	TRBJ2-7	.	many	CASSRGTLSSYEQYF	TGTGCCAGCAGTCGGGGGACCCTTAGCTCCTACGAGCAGTACTTC
TRBV6-1	TRBJ2-7	.	many	CASSALTGYEQYF	TGTGCCAGCAGTGCGCTTACAGGGTACGAGCAGTACTTC
TRBV6-5	TRBJ2-2	TRBD1	many	CASSTAPGQRIELFF	TGTGCCAGCAGTACCGCCCCGGGACAGCGGATTGAGCTGTTTTTT
TRBV6-1	TRBJ1-2	.	.	CASRGLQGHGYTF	TGTGCCAGCAGAGGTTTACAGGGCCATGGCTACACCTTC
TRBV6-5	TRBJ2-2	.	many	CASSWGRQNTGELFF	TGTGCCAGCAGTTGGGGACGGCAGAACACCGGGGAGCTGTTTTTT
TRBV28	TRBJ1-1	TRBD1	.	CASRAEDRGGNTEAFF	TGTGCCAGCAGGGCTGAGGACAGGGGAGGGAACACTGAAGCTTTCTTT
TRBV6-1	TRBJ1-5	.	.	CASSGEGGNAQHF	TGTGCCAGCAGTGGAGAAGGAGGGAACGCCCAGCATTTT
TRBV29-1	TRBJ1-5	.	many	CSVGSSNQPQHF	TGCAGCGTTGGTAGTAGCAATCAGCCCCAGCATTTT
TRBV11-2	TRBJ1-5	TRBD1	.	CASSFRGQGGNQPQHF	TGTGCCAGCAGCTTTAGGGGACAGGGCGGTAATCAGCCCCAGCATTTT
TRBV30	TRBJ1-2	.	many	CAWVDPENYGYTF	TGTGCCTGGGTAGACCCGGAGAACTATGGCTACACCTTC
TRBV7-3	TRBJ1-1	.	many	CASSLTLTGSEAFF	TGTGCCAGCAGCTTAACGTTGACAGGCAGTGAAGCTTTCTTT
TRBV2	TRBJ1-1	.	many	CASSEARVTEAFF	TGTGCCAGCAGTGAAGCGCGGGTAACTGAAGCTTTCTTT
TRBV9	TRBJ2-5	.	.	CASNRDPGTETQYF	TGTGCCAGCAACCGCGATCCGGGGACAGAGACCCAGTACTTC
TRBV28	TRBJ2-7	.	.	CASSLRGTPLRYEQYF	TGTGCCAGCAGTTTAAGGGGGACACCTCTACGCTACGAGCAGTACTTC
TRBV27	TRBJ2-7	.	.	CASSLSGSGQYEQYF	TGTGCCAGCAGTTTAAGTGGGAGCGGGCAATACGAGCAGTACTTC
TRBV2	TRBJ1-5	.	.	CASRLDGYNQPQHF	TGTGCCAGCAGACTGGACGGATACAATCAGCCCCAGCATTTT